This is a list of T cell receptor beta chains from one sample in a study of blood T cell repertoires in COVID-19. This table comes from immunoSEQ multiplex PCR, and its TCRdb copy is limited to in-frame clones, with some not included. This table has 250,000 to 300,000 clones, approximately 85% appearing once. Sequenced sample: peripheral blood. These receptors came from a woman in her 70s with acute or convalescent COVID-19. CDR3s include the opening cysteine and the closing phenylalanine or tryptophan. The D gene is left open where the match is weak. A row's size may be missing; if present it is once, few, many or a size class.

D,V,J,size,CDR3,DNA
TRBD1,TRBV4-1,TRBJ1-4,few,CASSQLTGGRKLFF,TGCGCCAGCAGCCAACTGACAGGGGGCCGAAAACTGTTTTTT
TRBD1,TRBV5-6,TRBJ1-2,NA,CASSHYEQGPRVYGYTF,TGTGCCAGCAGCCACTATGAACAGGGGCCAAGGGTCTATGGCTACACCTTC
NA,TRBV5-1,TRBJ2-2,NA,CASSSRPDTGELFF,TGCGCCAGCAGCTCGAGGCCGGACACCGGGGAGCTGTTTTTT
NA,TRBV5-1,TRBJ1-1,NA,CASSLLGQKNTEAFF,TGCGCCAGCAGCTTGCTTGGACAGAAGAACACTGAAGCTTTCTTT
NA,TRBV6-5,TRBJ1-2,few,CASSQAPNYGYTF,TGTGCCAGCTCCCAGGCACCTAACTATGGCTACACCTTC
NA,TRBV7-9,TRBJ1-6,NA,CASSLEGEGSPLHF,TGTGCCAGCAGCTTAGAGGGGGAGGGTTCACCCCTCCACTTT
NA,TRBV6-6,TRBJ1-5,few,CASSYWEGNQPQHF,TGTGCCAGCAGTTACTGGGAGGGCAATCAGCCCCAGCATTTT
NA,TRBV11-2,TRBJ1-4,NA,CASSIHGGGNEKLFF,TGTGCCAGTTCAATTCATGGGGGGGGTAATGAAAAACTGTTTTTT
NA,TRBV3-1/TRBV3-2,TRBJ1-4,NA,CASSPRDSGSEKLFF,TGTGCCAGCAGCCCCCGGGACTCCGGGAGTGAAAAACTGTTTTTT
NA,TRBV6-5,TRBJ2-1,few,CASREGAKYNEQFF,TGTGCCAGCAGGGAGGGGGCCAAGTACAATGAGCAGTTCTTC
NA,TRBV4-1,TRBJ2-1,NA,CASSLSPGLSNEQFF,TGCGCCAGCAGCCTTTCTCCGGGACTGAGCAATGAGCAGTTCTTC
TRBD1,TRBV7-9,TRBJ2-2,NA,CASSPPGTESTGELFF,TGTGCCAGCAGCCCACCCGGGACAGAGAGTACCGGGGAGCTGTTTTTT
NA,TRBV3-1/TRBV3-2,TRBJ1-3,NA,CASSQVLPSGNTIYF,TGTGCCAGCAGCCAAGTCCTACCTTCTGGAAACACCATATATTTT
TRBD1,TRBV9,TRBJ2-7,NA,CASSVGQGQVDEQYF,TGTGCCAGCAGCGTAGGACAAGGACAGGTTGACGAGCAGTACTTC
TRBD2,TRBV7-2,TRBJ2-1,NA,CASSLKPGSGPYEQFF,TGTGCCAGCAGCTTGAAACCGGGTAGCGGGCCTTATGAGCAGTTCTTC
NA,TRBV6-1,TRBJ1-2,NA,CASSQALPDRRSYGYTF,TGTGCCAGCAGTCAAGCCCTTCCTGATAGGAGGTCCTATGGCTACACCTTC